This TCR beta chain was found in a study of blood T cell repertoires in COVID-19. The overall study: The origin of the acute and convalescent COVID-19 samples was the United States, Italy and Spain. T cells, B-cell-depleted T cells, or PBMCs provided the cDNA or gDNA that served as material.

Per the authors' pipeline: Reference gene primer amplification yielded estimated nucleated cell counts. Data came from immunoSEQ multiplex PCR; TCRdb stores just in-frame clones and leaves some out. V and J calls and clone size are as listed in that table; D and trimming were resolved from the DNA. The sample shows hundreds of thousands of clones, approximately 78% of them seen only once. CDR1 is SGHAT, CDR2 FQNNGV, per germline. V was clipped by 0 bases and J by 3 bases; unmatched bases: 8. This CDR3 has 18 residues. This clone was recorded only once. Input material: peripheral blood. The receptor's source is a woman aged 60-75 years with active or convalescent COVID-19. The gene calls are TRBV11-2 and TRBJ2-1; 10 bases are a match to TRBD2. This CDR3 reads CASSLEVAGGAFYNEQFF. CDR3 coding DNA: TGTGCCAGCAGCTTAGAGGTAGCGGGGGGTGCCTTCTACAATGAGCAGTTCTTC.